Listed below are T cell receptor beta chains from one sample, sequenced in a study of metastatic and nonmetastatic thyroid tumors. TCRdb re-analyzed the PCR reads using MiXCR. Among 5,100 or so clones, about 30% were seen once, and the ten largest hold roughly 25%. Material for sequencing was adjacent normal tissue. The receptors originated from a female donor with papillary thyroid cancer or a benign thyroid nodule (not recorded which). Some clones in this sample may be carry-over from other donors' samples. The conserved cysteine and the conserved F or W are not part of the CDR3 here.

V gene	J gene	CDR3 protein
TRBV27	TRBJ2-3	PSILAGAGQSTDTQY
TRBV12-3/TRBV12-4	TRBJ1-4	ASSLSKGSEKLF
TRBV6-1	TRBJ2-4	ASGQGEGLAKNIQY
TRBV6-4	TRBJ2-3	ASSPYTSRATFDADTQY
TRBV16	TRBJ1-4	ASSQSGGAANEKLF
TRBV29-1	TRBJ2-1	SVEGHGLRVTYNEQF
TRBV12-3/TRBV12-4	TRBJ1-2	ASSLGSFNYGYT
TRBV11-2	TRBJ2-3	ASSLGFGLAGGGDTQY
TRBV12-3/TRBV12-4	TRBJ1-2	ASSPVWVPDSPYYGYT
TRBV7-8	TRBJ2-1	ASSVHADYNEQF
TRBV20-1	TRBJ1-6	SARDPRQENSPLH
TRBV5-4	TRBJ2-3	ASSFLTAGGDTQY
TRBV12-3/TRBV12-4	TRBJ2-1	ASLRGLSYNEQF
TRBV27	TRBJ2-3	ASSFLAEPSSTDTQY
TRBV4-2	TRBJ2-3	ASSRSLASTDTQY
TRBV10-2	TRBJ2-7	AANDRGNYEQY
TRBV19	TRBJ2-1	ASMGGGNEQF
TRBV19	TRBJ2-3	ASSKGGCLLDTQY
TRBV2	TRBJ1-3	ASSIQTGGNTIY
TRBV20-1	TRBJ1-1	SARKGGGNTEAF
TRBV6-1	TRBJ2-7	ASSAGQGGDEQY
TRBV4-1	TRBJ2-4	ASSQGGEGYQY
TRBV5-1	TRBJ2-3	ASSLGGLARDTQY
TRBV2	TRBJ1-5	ASSRQGGEPQH
TRBV20-1	TRBJ2-7	SREDSYEQY
TRBV4-1	TRBJ2-1	ASLGLAGGPYNEQF
TRBV27	TRBJ1-2	ASWGGGGYT
TRBV2	TRBJ1-5	ASSPGPDNQPQH
TRBV4-1	TRBJ2-5	ASSQGLTETQY
TRBV20-1	TRBJ2-3	SAISGASTDTQY
TRBV5-1	-	ASSSQGTPYSTDTQH
TRBV20-1	TRBJ2-5	SARGEDLGAGGAMETQY
TRBV21-1	TRBJ2-3	ASSAALAGEFVTDTQY
TRBV7-3	TRBJ2-3	ASSSHVAGVNTQY
TRBV19	TRBJ2-1	ASRIRQGQNEQF
TRBV20-1	TRBJ2-3	SASWGTGSDTQY
TRBV11-2	TRBJ2-1	ASSLDRLAGYEQF
TRBV12-3/TRBV12-4	TRBJ2-3	ASSLGDTQY
TRBV7-2	TRBJ2-7	ASSEGQVYEQY
TRBV6-1	TRBJ1-2	ASSPGGAIYGYT
TRBV30	TRBJ1-1	AWSRGQAPNTEAF
TRBV7-2	TRBJ2-7	ASSNRGGEQY
TRBV9	TRBJ2-5	ASSGTGGETQY
TRBV20-1	TRBJ1-1	SAPTVGAEAF
TRBV2	TRBJ2-2	ASKKNRGVNTGELF
TRBV7-9	TRBJ2-7	ASSFRFASAEFDEQY
TRBV12-3/TRBV12-4	TRBJ2-1	ASSTRSGAVLNEQF
TRBV6-2/TRBV6-3	TRBJ2-7	ASTDSGSAYEQY
TRBV6-2/TRBV6-3	TRBJ1-2	ASSYTPGRGYT
TRBV6-1	TRBJ2-7	ASREGLAGGPYEQY
TRBV28	TRBJ1-1	ASSAPLGQTVDEAF
TRBV28	TRBJ2-6	ASSSDYTPGHLSGANVLT
TRBV6-1	TRBJ1-2	ATIPGQGRTGYT
TRBV6-1	TRBJ1-6	ASGTVGRYNSPLH
TRBV11-3	TRBJ1-2	ASSLQRDRALHGYT